The clone carrying this T cell receptor beta chain was picked up one time. No antigen is known for it. Germline V gene data show CDR1 as ENHRY and CDR2 as SYGVKD. This CDR3 spans 15 amino acids. The V and J ends lost 0 bases and 0 bases respectively, with 7 bases between them. The PCR employed 60 Vbeta primers together with 13 Jbeta primers. Original analysis: The authors later counted roughly 79 million unique TCR beta chains, some 12 million of them shared. TCRdb's copy holds only in-frame clones and misses some; the assay was immunoSEQ multiplex PCR. Clone size and V and J calls were adopted from that table, with D and trimming inferred from the DNA. The sample records over 150,000 clones, about 72% being singletons. This sample is part of a study of cytomegalovirus exposure and HLA in healthy donors. Study results and caveats: The study listed about 150 cytomegalovirus-associated TCR beta chains. A reported reduction in N-insertions relative to the roughly 670-donor mean was seen in an Asian-associated ancestry cluster in a later analysis.

The rearrangement joins TRBV10-3 to TRBJ2-3, with a possible D match to TRBD1 (6 bases). The sequence was collected from a man between 60 and 70 years old in good health and CMV-seronegative. Sequences were obtained from PBMCs. The chain's CDR3 is CAISESRGSTDTQYF. CDR3 in DNA: TGTGCCATCAGTGAGTCGAGGGGGAGCACAGATACGCAGTATTTT.